A single sample is the source of the 30 T cell receptor beta chains below, sequenced in a study of T-cell reconstitution after alpha-beta-depleted transplantation in children. The TCRbeta library incorporated unique molecular identifiers. TCRdb passed the PCR reads through MiXCR, listing each CDR3 protein once. In the table there are hundreds of thousands of distinct CDR3 sequences, around 15% of which are singletons. The sequences come from PBMCs, mostly from graft donor cells, collected 360 days after TCRalphabeta/CD19-depleted stem cell transplant. The source is a boy younger than two who had a stem cell transplant for Wiskott-Aldrich syndrome, so the T cells may come from the graft donor.

This clonotype has more than one count but fewer than ten. The CDR3 here is CASSVGARNTEAFF. In nucleotides, the CDR3 is TGTGCCAGCAGTGTAGGGGCGAGGAACACTGAAGCTTTCTTT. This chain uses TRBV6-1 with TRBJ1-1, with D tentatively TRBD1 (5 bases). This CDR3 contains 14 residues. Germline CDR1 MNHNS, CDR2 SASEGT. Trimming pared 4 bases from V and 1 base from J, leaving 10 bases between.

V and J are TRBV4-1 and TRBJ2-1, with a weak D call TRBD2 (6 bases). From germline, CDR1 is MGHRA and CDR2 YSYEKL. This CDR3 comprises 13 residues. V dropped 6 bases and J dropped 6 bases, with 12 bases sitting between them. In nucleotides, the CDR3 is TGCGCCAGCAGACCCCTCGGGGGCAATGAGCAGTTCTTC. Its translation is CASRPLGGNEQFF.

Only a few counts were recorded for this clonotype. The V call is TRBV10-3, the J call TRBJ2-7; TRBD1 is a possible D gene (6 bases). Germline V gives CDR1 ENHRY, CDR2 SYGVKD. With 7 bases removed from V and 4 bases from J, the gap between germline ends came to 17 bases. The CDR3 contains 14 residues. CDR3 DNA: TGTGCCATCAATTCCGACAGGACCTCTTACGAGCAGTACTTC. It translates to CAINSDRTSYEQYF.

A few counts support this clonotype. The rearrangement uses TRBV5-1 and TRBJ1-1; D uncertain. Trimming removed 2 bases from V and 4 bases from J, with 9 bases in between. CDR1 and CDR2 from the germline V gene are SGHRS and YFSETQ. The CDR3 is 13 residues long. The CDR3 DNA follows: TGCGCCAGCAGCTTTCAAAGTTTCACTGAAGCTTTCTTT. Encoded protein: CASSFQSFTEAFF.

This clonotype was counted ten times or more. This chain joins TRBV29-1 and TRBJ2-7; the D gene could be TRBD1 or TRBD2 (5 bases each). Deletions cut 4 bases from V and 7 bases from J, with 20 bases between. This CDR3 comprises 14 residues. Germline CDR1 SQVTM, CDR2 ANQGSEA. Here the CDR3 DNA reads TGCAGCGTTGTAGAACCGGGGCGGCCCATGGAGCAGTACTTC. Residues: CSVVEPGRPMEQYF.

V is TRBV12-3 or TRBV12-4 and J is TRBJ2-5; 7 bases line up with TRBD1. The CDR3 totals 11 residues. V gave up 4 bases and J gave up 13 bases; unmatched junction bases: 6. CDR3 sequence: CASSYRGTWYF. The CDR3 bases are TGTGCCAGCAGTTACAGGGGTACTTGGTACTTC.

This chain uses TRBV20-1 with TRBJ2-7, with D unresolved. This CDR3 has 11 amino acids. CDR1 and CDR2 from the germline V gene are DFQATT and SNEGSKA (reference sequence). The V end lost 4 bases, the J end lost 2 bases, and 6 bases lay between the germline ends. The DNA for the CDR3 is TGCAGTGCTATTCTTCCCTACGAGCAGTACTTC. It specifies CSAILPYEQYF.

In this sample, this clonotype turned up a few times. The chain links TRBV20-1 to TRBJ2-3; D gene uncertain. CDR3 length: 10 amino acids. V lost 8 bases and J 1 base, leaving 4 bases between the germline ends. Germline values: CDR1 DFQATT, CDR2 SNEGSKA (reference sequence). The CDR3 sequence is CSLGTDTQYF. The CDR3 DNA reads TGCAGTTTGGGCACAGATACGCAGTATTTT.

The sample holds a few counts of this clonotype. The rearrangement uses TRBV5-6 and TRBJ2-1; D may be TRBD2 (7 bases). The CDR3 has 16 amino acids. Germline V CDR1 and CDR2: SGHDT, YYEEEE. The V end lost 1 base, the J end lost 8 bases, and 19 bases lay between the germline ends. This chain's CDR3 is CASSLTLGGRGDEQFF. CDR3 sequence (DNA): TGTGCCAGCAGCTTGACCCTAGGGGGGAGGGGTGATGAGCAGTTCTTC.

In its sample, this clonotype was seen a few times. V usage is TRBV5-1 and J usage is TRBJ2-1; 14 positions match TRBD2. This CDR3 region has 15 residues. J was trimmed by 10 bases and V by 1 base; bases with no gene match: 4. Germline-derived CDR1 and CDR2 are SGHRS and YFSETQ. Here the CDR3 reads CASSLRTSGGREQFF. The CDR3 region has the DNA TGCGCCAGCAGCTTGCGGACTAGCGGGGGGAGGGAGCAGTTCTTC.

V is TRBV4-3 and J is TRBJ2-3; a weak D match, TRBD2 (5 bases). Trimming removed 0 bases at V and 4 bases at J, with 11 bases between. This CDR3 spans 15 amino acids. The germline gives CDR1 LGHNA, CDR2 YSLEER. The CDR3 bases are TGCGCCAGCAGCCAAGATGCCCTACTAGCAGATACGCAGTATTTT. Its translation is CASSQDALLADTQYF.

The CDR3 spells CASSQERMSSYNEQFF. The CDR3 DNA sequence: TGCGCCAGCAGCCAAGAAAGGATGAGCTCCTACAATGAGCAGTTCTTC. The V and J genes are TRBV4-1 and TRBJ2-1; D call uncertain. Per the germline V gene, CDR1 is MGHRA and CDR2 is YSYEKL. V lost 0 bases and J lost 0, with 9 bases in between. The CDR3 loop spans 16 amino acids.

The V gene is TRBV5-1, the J gene TRBJ1-4; possible D gene TRBD1, 5 bases. This CDR3 region has 12 residues. V lost 5 bases, J lost 5 bases, and 7 bases lay in between. The germline V gene has CDR1 SGHRS and CDR2 YFSETQ. The CDR3 loop is CASRDRNEKLFF. The CDR3 DNA is TGCGCCAGCAGAGACAGAAATGAAAAACTGTTTTTT.

The chain carries TRBV7-9 and TRBJ2-1; a weak D match, TRBD1 (6 bases). The germline gives CDR1 SEHNR, CDR2 FQNEAQ (reference sequence). Trimming removed 1 base from V and 7 bases from J, with 17 bases in between. This CDR3 comprises 16 residues. This chain's CDR3 is CASSLGQGMSGNEQFF. As DNA, the CDR3 is TGTGCCAGCAGCTTAGGGCAGGGGATGAGTGGTAATGAGCAGTTCTTC.

The CDR3 spells CATSRGYRGNEQFF. The CDR3 DNA sequence: TGTGCCACCAGCAGAGGATACAGGGGAAATGAGCAGTTCTTC. V usage is TRBV15 and J usage is TRBJ2-1; 7 nucleotides align to TRBD1. V lost 1 base to trimming and J lost 7 bases; unmatched junction nucleotides: 4. The CDR3 runs to 14 residues. Germline assignment: CDR1 LNHNV and CDR2 YYDKDF (reference sequence).

A few counts support this clonotype. The V call is TRBV20-1, the J call TRBJ2-3; possible D gene TRBD1, 5 bases. V dropped 3 bases and J dropped 6 bases, with 7 bases sitting between them. Germline-derived CDR1 and CDR2 are DFQATT and SNEGSKA (reference sequence). This CDR3 is 11 amino acids long. The CDR3 region is CSASRQDTQYF. In DNA form, the CDR3 reads TGCAGTGCTAGTAGACAGGATACGCAGTATTTT.

This clonotype was counted between two and nine times. The V and J genes are TRBV5-1 and TRBJ2-7; maybe TRBD2 (6 bases). The germline gives CDR1 SGHRS, CDR2 YFSETQ. CDR3 length: 13 amino acids. V lost 1 base and J 4 bases, leaving 9 bases between the germline ends. CDR3 protein: CASSLWGTYEQYF. CDR3 DNA: TGCGCCAGCAGCTTGTGGGGGACTTACGAGCAGTACTTC.

The chain uses TRBV7-2 and TRBJ2-7; 9 bases map to TRBD1. CDR3 length equals 15 residues. Germline V gives CDR1 SGHTA, CDR2 FQGNSA. V lost 5 bases to trimming and J lost 1 base; unmatched junction nucleotides: 6. The CDR3 DNA follows: TGTGCCAGCAGCGGCCGGACAGGGGAGTCCTACGAGCAGTACTTC. This gives the protein CASSGRTGESYEQYF.

The chain carries TRBV9 and TRBJ2-1; a possible D gene is TRBD1 (6 bases). Germline CDR1 SGDLS, CDR2 YYNGEE. V dropped 0 bases and J dropped 9 bases, with 19 bases sitting between them. The CDR3 runs to 16 residues. In DNA form, the CDR3 reads TGTGCCAGCAGCGTAGGTCGACAGGAAGGGTTCACTGAGCAGTTCTTC. Translating it yields CASSVGRQEGFTEQFF.

The genes are TRBV6-5 and TRBJ2-7; D could derive from TRBD1 or TRBD2 (6 bases each). The CDR3 loop spans 15 amino acids. The V end lost 0 bases, the J end lost 0 bases, and 9 bases lay between the germline ends. Germline CDR1 MNHEY, CDR2 SVGAGI. In DNA form, the CDR3 reads TGTGCCAGCAGTTACTCTAAGGGGGGCTCCTACGAGCAGTACTTC. This encodes CASSYSKGGSYEQYF.

This clonotype has ten or more counts. The rearrangement links TRBV24-1 to TRBJ1-1; 8 nucleotides match TRBD1. The CDR3 runs 14 residues. Germline trimming cut 7 bases from V and 1 base from J; bases unmatched to any gene: 4. Germline V gene sequence: CDR1 KGHDR, CDR2 SFDVKD. The CDR3 nucleotides are TGTGCCACCAGGGACAGGGTCGGGAACACTGAAGCTTTCTTT. Encoded protein: CATRDRVGNTEAFF.

This clonotype was recorded a few times. The V call is TRBV12-3 or TRBV12-4, the J call TRBJ2-3; 10 bases map to TRBD1. Losses at the gene ends were 5 bases for V and 6 bases for J; bases not matched to a gene: 8. The CDR3 is 15 residues long. The CDR3 DNA reads as TGTGCCAGCAGTCGAGACAGGGGGCCCAGGGATACGCAGTATTTT. It yields the protein CASSRDRGPRDTQYF.

The chain couples TRBV29-1 to TRBJ1-1; maybe TRBD1 (6 bases). Deletions cut 5 bases from V and 2 bases from J, with 15 bases between. This CDR3 region has 14 residues. Germline V gene lookup returns CDR1 SQVTM and CDR2 ANQGSEA. CDR3 amino acids: CSVLRGTSNTEAFF. The DNA for the CDR3 is TGCAGCGTTCTGAGGGGGACAAGTAACACTGAAGCTTTCTTT.

This clonotype was seen a handful of times. The chain uses TRBV5-1 and TRBJ2-3; 11 nucleotides agree with TRBD2. Germline V gene data show CDR1 as SGHRS and CDR2 as YFSETQ. Trimming took 4 bases from V and 6 from J; bases not matched to a gene: 7. The CDR3 is made up of 15 amino acids. The CDR3 DNA sequence: TGCGCCAGCAGCGACCTAGCGGGGGGTTGGGATACGCAGTATTTT. Protein sequence: CASSDLAGGWDTQYF.

This clonotype was recorded a few times. J is TRBJ2-5 and V is TRBV6-1; D might be TRBD2 (5 bases). The CDR3 is 14 residues long. V lost 1 base and J lost 5, with 11 bases in between. The germline gives CDR1 MNHNS, CDR2 SASEGT. The CDR3 region is CASSEGGSTETQYF. CDR3 bases: TGTGCCAGCAGTGAAGGAGGGTCCACGGAGACCCAGTACTTC.

This chain connects TRBV9 to TRBJ1-2, with D perhaps matching TRBD1 (6 bases). Per the germline V gene, CDR1 is SGDLS and CDR2 is YYNGEE. This CDR3 contains 15 residues. The V and J ends lost 3 bases and 5 bases respectively, with 17 bases between them. The CDR3 DNA sequence: TGTGCCAGCAGCGCGGGGGGCCAGCCTTTTTATGGCTACACCTTC. Amino acids: CASSAGGQPFYGYTF.

V is TRBV12-3 or TRBV12-4 and J is TRBJ2-3; either TRBD1 or TRBD2 may fit D (5 bases each). The V end lost 5 bases, the J end lost 2 bases, and 17 bases lay between the germline ends. The CDR3 has 16 amino acids. CDR3 DNA: TGTGCCAGCAGTAGTTCGAGTTGGGGACCCACAGATACGCAGTATTTT. Protein: CASSSSSWGPTDTQYF.

This clonotype was seen a few times. The chain recombines TRBV14 with TRBJ2-5, with D possibly being TRBD2 (6 bases). The V end was cut by 1 base, the J end by 7 bases, with 10 bases between. The V gene's germline CDR1 is SGHDN and CDR2 FVKESK. The CDR3 spans 13 residues. Here the CDR3 reads CASSQGTSLTQYF. CDR3 nucleotide sequence: TGTGCCAGCAGCCAAGGAACTAGCTTGACCCAGTACTTC.

This clonotype was recorded a few times. The genes are TRBV14 and TRBJ2-3; the D call may be TRBD1 or TRBD2 (7 bases each). With 4 bases removed from V and 2 bases from J, the gap between germline ends came to 16 bases. The CDR3 totals 16 residues. Germline lookup yields CDR1 SGHDN and CDR2 FVKESK. CDR3 amino acids: CASSPRQGGITDTQYF. The CDR3 DNA reads as TGTGCCAGCAGCCCCAGACAGGGAGGGATCACAGATACGCAGTATTTT.

CDR3 sequence: CASSGTGSGANVLTF. The CDR3, as DNA: TGTGCCAGCAGTGGGACAGGGTCTGGGGCCAACGTCCTGACTTTC. The genes are TRBV12-3 or TRBV12-4 and TRBJ2-6; 9 nucleotides match TRBD1. V was clipped by 5 bases and J by 1 base; unmatched bases: 0. The CDR3 is made up of 15 amino acids.